Presented here are 4 T cell receptor beta chains from one specimen sequenced in a study of T cell responses to AZD1222 COVID-19 vaccine. Clones were read by immunoSEQ multiplex PCR, and TCRdb kept only the in-frame ones, dropping some. The data contain approximately 90,000 clones, less than 90% of them seen just once; the ten biggest clones take up 6.5% to 7.5%. The sequencing used peripheral blood, collected on day 0 of AZD1222 vaccination. The receptors were sampled from an adult in good health.

The V and J genes are TRBV19 and TRBJ1-2; 7 bases match TRBD1. Germline CDR1 reads LNHDA; CDR2 reads SQIVND (reference sequence). The ends lost 10 bases at V and 4 bases at J; junction bases unmatched: 9. The CDR3 spans 13 residues. DNA of the CDR3: TGTGCCACCCACGACAGGGCGACCTATGGCTACACCTTC. Translation gives CATHDRATYGYTF.

The V and J genes are TRBV25-1 and TRBJ2-1; either TRBD1 or TRBD2 may supply D (5 bases each). Germline CDR1 is MGHDK and CDR2 is SYGVNS. V lost 1 base and J 0 bases, leaving 10 bases between the germline ends. CDR3 length: 16 amino acids. CDR3 nucleotides: TGTGCCAGCAGTGAATGGGGGTCGAGCTCCTACAATGAGCAGTTCTTC. Translation: CASSEWGSSSYNEQFF.

The rearrangement uses TRBV7-8 and TRBJ1-6; no definite D call. V gave up 5 bases and J gave up 10 bases, with 15 bases separating them. CDR3 length: 14 amino acids. From germline, CDR1 is SGHVS and CDR2 FQNEAQ. CDR3 sequence: CASSPIGRRSPLHF. The CDR3 DNA is TGTGCCAGCAGCCCCATCGGGCGTAGATCACCCCTCCACTTT.

V usage is TRBV12-5 and J usage is TRBJ2-2; 9 nucleotides match TRBD1. V shed 5 bases and J 5 bases; nucleotides not matched to a gene: 6. The CDR3 totals 15 residues. Germline assignment: CDR1 LGHNT and CDR2 FRNRAP. CDR3 loop: CASGPGTGRTGELFF. CDR3 DNA sequence: TGTGCTAGTGGTCCCGGGACAGGGCGGACCGGGGAGCTGTTTTTT.